What follows are 32 T cell receptor beta chains derived from one specimen sequenced in a study of regulatory T cells in long-lasting Graves disease. The time point denotes: persistent/refractory GD, antithyroid drugs over 5 years with positive TRAb. The TCR library was made from RNA that had been extracted from PBMCs in TRIzol. Library construction for TCR beta used iRepertoire HTBI primers and Arm-PCR of CDR3 regions. MiXCR, applied by TCRdb to the multiplex PCR reads, yields one record per CDR3 protein. The sample yields approximately 400,000 distinct CDR3 sequences, about a quarter seen once. The material sequenced was peripheral blood mononuclear cells (PBMCs), taken when the disease was refractory, from a patient treated with antithyroid drugs. The receptor source for this set is a female donor with Graves disease.

The chain couples TRBV27 to TRBJ1-2; perhaps TRBD1 as D (5 bases). CDR3 size: 17 residues. Trimming stripped 4 bases from V and 2 bases from J, with 20 bases between. Germline V gene lookup returns CDR1 MNHEY and CDR2 SMNVEV (reference sequence). This CDR3 reads CASSSTLGVLRNYGYTF. In DNA form, the CDR3 reads TGTGCCAGCAGTTCAACCTTGGGGGTCCTCCGAAACTATGGCTACACCTTC.

This clonotype was picked up a small number of times. V gene TRBV10-2 combines with J gene TRBJ2-5; D is possibly TRBD1 (7 bases). V gave up 8 bases and J gave up 4 bases, with 14 bases separating them. The germline V gene encodes CDR1 WSHSY and CDR2 SAAADI. The CDR3 sequence is 13 residues long. CDR3 nucleotide sequence: TGCGCCAGCCACGCAGGGGGAGGAGAGACCCAGTACTTC. The encoded protein is CASHAGGGETQYF.

This clonotype has only a few counts. The rearrangement uses TRBV7-9 and TRBJ2-7; no reliable D call. The CDR3 is made up of 16 amino acids. CDR1 SEHNR and CDR2 FQNEAQ come from the germline V gene (reference sequence). V lost 1 base and J 4 bases, leaving 17 bases between the germline ends. The DNA of the CDR3 is TGTGCCAGCAGCTTAGTTCGAGGCGGAGTTCCGTACGAGCAGTACTTC. It is translated as CASSLVRGGVPYEQYF. Filled out from reference TRBV7-9 and TRBJ2-7, the complete variable domain reads DTGVSQNPRHKITKRGQNVTFRCDPISEHNRLYWYRQTLGQGPEFLTYFQNEAQLEKSRLLSDRFSAERPKGSFSTLEIQRTEQGDSAMYLCASSLVRGGVPYEQYFGPGTRLTVT.

Ten or more counts support this clonotype. The chain has TRBV2 and TRBJ2-7; D is undetermined. The CDR3 runs 13 residues. V lost 2 bases and J 0 bases, leaving 5 bases between the germline ends. From germline, CDR1 is SNHLY and CDR2 FYNNEI. The CDR3 region is CASSERFSYEQYF. The CDR3 coding sequence is TGTGCCAGCAGTGAAAGGTTCTCCTACGAGCAGTACTTC. Combining the CDR3 with reference TRBV2 and TRBJ2-7 gives the whole variable domain EPEVTQTPSHQVTQMGQEVILRCVPISNHLYFYWYRQILGQKVEFLVSFYNNEISEKSEIFDDQFSVERPDGSNFTLKIRSTKLEDSAMYFCASSERFSYEQYFGPGTRLTVT.

The chain joins TRBV20-1 to TRBJ1-5; no firm D call. V gave up 5 bases and J gave up 6 bases, with 5 bases separating them. Looked up from germline, CDR1 is DFQATT and CDR2 is SNEGSKA (reference sequence). CDR3 size: 10 residues. Here the CDR3 reads CSAGTQPQHF. Here the CDR3 DNA reads TGCAGTGCTGGTACTCAGCCCCAGCATTTT.

This clonotype was detected only a few times. This chain connects TRBV10-3 to TRBJ1-1, with D possibly being TRBD1 (6 bases). V was pared by 5 bases and J by 0 bases, with 7 bases between. This CDR3 contains 13 residues. Germline V gene lookup returns CDR1 ENHRY and CDR2 SYGVKD. This chain's CDR3 is CAISTGMNTEAFF. In nucleotides, the CDR3 is TGTGCCATCAGTACAGGGATGAACACTGAAGCTTTCTTT.

The sample holds one count of this clonotype. The chain is built from TRBV7-9 and TRBJ2-3, with 8 bases matching TRBD1. The V and J ends lost 5 bases and 4 bases, in that order; junction bases with no gene match: 11. Germline CDR1 and CDR2: SEHNR and FQNEAQ (reference sequence). This CDR3 is 16 amino acids long. CDR3 DNA: TGTGCCAGCAGCCCATACAGACAGGGGTCGGCAGATACGCAGTATTTT. Protein: CASSPYRQGSADTQYF.

V is TRBV27 and J is TRBJ2-7, with TRBD2 matching over 10 bases. CDR1 is MNHEY and CDR2 is SMNVEV in the germline V gene (reference sequence). The ends lost 2 bases at V and 3 bases at J; junction bases unmatched: 1. The CDR3 is 14 amino acids. Written as DNA, the CDR3 is TGTGCCAGCAGTTTAATAGCGGGAGGCTACGAGCAGTACTTC. Residues: CASSLIAGGYEQYF.

The chain has TRBV12-3 or TRBV12-4 and TRBJ2-2; D is uncertain. The CDR3 consists of 16 residues. The V gene lost 2 bases and the J gene lost 6 bases, with 16 bases spanning the gap. CDR3 protein: CASSLMSGVFSGELFF. CDR3 in DNA: TGTGCCAGCAGTTTAATGTCAGGAGTGTTTTCCGGGGAGCTGTTTTTT.

This clonotype was detected a few times. This rearrangement joins TRBV10-3 to TRBJ1-3; possibly TRBD1 for D (6 bases). Germline V CDR1 and CDR2: ENHRY, SYGVKD. The CDR3 totals 17 residues. V was cut by 5 bases and J by 4 bases, with 21 bases left in between. The CDR3 is CAISLNKMGAFGNTIYF. The CDR3 nucleotides are TGTGCCATCAGTTTAAACAAAATGGGGGCATTCGGAAACACCATATATTTT.

This clonotype was seen ten or more times. The genes are TRBV27 and TRBJ1-2; D is unclear. Germline CDR1 MNHEY, CDR2 SMNVEV (reference sequence). The CDR3 length is 14 residues. The V end lost 7 bases, the J end lost 7 bases, and 19 bases lay between the germline ends. CDR3 nucleotide sequence: TGTGCCAGCATGAAGGTTCCACGGCTGGGTGGCTACACCTTC. Residues: CASMKVPRLGGYTF.

This clonotype was detected many times. This rearrangement joins TRBV30 to TRBJ1-1; unclear D gene. V lost 6 bases and J lost 2, with 25 bases in between. CDR1 GTSNPN and CDR2 SVGIG come from the germline V gene (reference sequence). There are 17 residues in the CDR3. CDR3 in amino acids: CACSPRRRSGFNTEAFF. Here the CDR3 DNA reads TGTGCCTGCTCACCCCGGCGCAGGTCTGGCTTTAACACTGAAGCTTTCTTT.

A few counts support this clonotype. The rearrangement uses TRBV7-9 and TRBJ2-5; tentatively, D is TRBD1 (5 bases). The CDR3 extends over 15 amino acids. CDR1 is SEHNR, CDR2 FQNEAQ, per germline (reference sequence). Trimming took 1 base from V and 0 from J, leaving 9 bases between them. The CDR3 DNA reads as TGTGCCAGCAGCTTAGGAGACAGCTACCAAGAGACCCAGTACTTC. Protein product: CASSLGDSYQETQYF. Variable domain in full (rest from reference TRBV7-9 and TRBJ2-5): DTGVSQNPRHKITKRGQNVTFRCDPISEHNRLYWYRQTLGQGPEFLTYFQNEAQLEKSRLLSDRFSAERPKGSFSTLEIQRTEQGDSAMYLCASSLGDSYQETQYFGPGTRLLVL.

The J gene is TRBJ1-6, the V gene TRBV27; 7 bases are shared with TRBD1. The trim removed 6 bases at V and 13 bases at J, leaving 18 bases unmatched. The length of the CDR3 is 16 residues. CDR1 MNHEY and CDR2 SMNVEV come from the germline V gene (reference sequence). DNA of the CDR3: TGTGCCAGCAGCCTACAGGGGTTCAACCTTATCTTCCCCCTCCACTTT. This codes for CASSLQGFNLIFPLHF.

The table lists this clonotype with a few counts. V and J are TRBV20-1 and TRBJ2-5, with TRBD2 matching 8 bases. V gave up 5 bases and J gave up 3 bases; unmatched junction bases: 8. Germline lookup yields CDR1 DFQATT and CDR2 SNEGSKA (reference sequence). This CDR3 is built from 14 residues. Written as DNA, the CDR3 is TGCAGTGCTGGACCGGGAGGGTTTAAAGAGACCCAGTACTTC. Translation: CSAGPGGFKETQYF.

This clonotype was detected ten times or more. V is TRBV7-2 and J is TRBJ1-4, with D perhaps matching TRBD1 (6 bases). CDR1 and CDR2 (germline): SGHTA, FQGNSA. This CDR3 is built from 16 residues. Trimming removed 1 base from V and 2 bases from J, with 11 bases in between. Here the CDR3 DNA reads TGTGCCAGCAGCTTAGTTGGGGGCGCGACTAATGAAAAACTGTTTTTT. As protein: CASSLVGGATNEKLFF.

This clonotype was detected many times. CDR3 sequence (DNA): TGCGCCAGCAGCTCCGCGGGACTCCTCTACGAGCAGTACTTC. It translates to CASSSAGLLYEQYF. The gene calls are TRBV5-1 and TRBJ2-7; D is possibly TRBD2 (6 bases). The length of the CDR3 is 14 residues. Per the germline V gene, CDR1 is SGHRS and CDR2 is YFSETQ. The V end lost 3 bases, the J end lost 3 bases, and 13 bases lay between the germline ends.

The chain is built from TRBV5-6 and TRBJ2-2; the D gene is possibly TRBD1 (5 bases). V lost 3 bases and J lost 2, with 14 bases in between. CDR1 and CDR2 from the germline V gene are SGHDT and YYEEEE. This CDR3 spans 16 amino acids. The CDR3 DNA is TGTGCCAGCAGCTCACCAGGGTTAAGTAACACCGGGGAGCTGTTTTTT. Translating it yields CASSSPGLSNTGELFF.

A note on this clonotype: This may come from a read error, since a much larger clone is one base off. The chain employs TRBV20-1 and TRBJ2-4, with TRBD1 matching 8 bases. Germline assignment: CDR1 DFQATT and CDR2 SNEGSKA (reference sequence). J gave up 13 bases and V 2 bases, and 19 bases lay outside the gene matches. This CDR3 is built from 16 residues. CDR3 residues: CSARKQGQGSYNEQYF. The CDR3 nucleotides read TGCAGTGCTAGAAAGCAAGGACAGGGCTCCTACAATGAGCAGTACTTC.

Many counts were recorded for this clonotype. The J gene is TRBJ2-6, the V gene TRBV11-2; 8 bases map to TRBD1. The CDR3 consists of 17 residues. Trimming at V came to 1 base and at J to 3 bases, leaving 5 bases not matched to a gene. Looked up from germline, CDR1 is SGHAT and CDR2 is FQNNGV. CDR3 sequence (DNA): TGTGCCAGCAGCTTAGGGGTCAGGGGGCGTGGGGCCAACGTCCTGACTTTC. Translated: CASSLGVRGRGANVLTF.

This chain connects TRBV29-1 to TRBJ2-1; D is possibly TRBD2 (5 bases). Trimming cost V 1 base and J 7 bases, with 23 bases left between them. The CDR3 covers 17 residues. Per germline, CDR1 SQVTM and CDR2 ANQGSEA. The chain's CDR3 is CSVEGYVNQRGLNEQFF. DNA of the CDR3: TGCAGCGTTGAAGGTTACGTCAATCAACGCGGGCTTAATGAGCAGTTCTTC.

The chain links TRBV19 to TRBJ2-6; D gene unclear. CDR3 length equals 13 residues. The V end was cut by 5 bases, the J end by 4 bases, with 6 bases between. From germline, CDR1 is LNHDA and CDR2 SQIVND (reference sequence). The CDR3 DNA sequence: TGTGCCAGTAGTCCTGACGGGGCCAACGTCCTGACTTTC. As protein: CASSPDGANVLTF.

This clonotype came up many times. The junction differs from germline at one of its ends, possibly a read error. The J gene is TRBJ2-7, the V gene TRBV7-9; possible D gene TRBD1, 7 bases. Germline-derived CDR1 and CDR2 are SEHNR and FQNEAQ (reference sequence). CDR3 length: 12 amino acids. CDR3 region: CASSFDREVISF. The CDR3 DNA reads as TGTGCCAGCAGCTTTGACAGGGAGGTAATCAGTTTC.

This clonotype was observed many times. The V call is TRBV2, the J call TRBJ1-2, with 7 bases lining up with TRBD1. This CDR3 region has 14 residues. J gave up 3 bases and V 6 bases, and 7 bases lay outside the gene matches. Germline V lookup: CDR1 SNHLY, CDR2 FYNNEI. Here the CDR3 DNA reads TGTGCCAGCAGGGAGACAGGGCAGGACTATGGCTACACCTTC. This sequence encodes CASRETGQDYGYTF.

This clonotype was counted at least ten times. V usage is TRBV3-1 and J usage is TRBJ1-2, with no clear D. Trimming took off 0 bases at V and 4 bases at J, with 12 bases between the two ends. This CDR3 spans 15 amino acids. Per the germline V gene, CDR1 is LGHDT and CDR2 is YNNKEL (reference sequence). CDR3 sequence: CASSQESGPSYGYTF. CDR3 nucleotide sequence: TGTGCCAGCAGCCAAGAATCGGGCCCGTCCTATGGCTACACCTTC.

This clonotype was counted many times. This chain's CDR3 is CSVVVRQGIQETQYF. CDR3 nucleotide sequence: TGCAGCGTCGTGGTGAGACAGGGGATCCAAGAGACCCAGTACTTC. V usage is TRBV29-1 and J usage is TRBJ2-5; TRBD1 agrees at 8 bases. Unmatched junction bases numbered 10, after V lost 6 bases and J lost 1 base. The CDR3 is made up of 15 amino acids. Germline loops: CDR1 SQVTM, CDR2 ANQGSEA.

Worth noting for this clonotype: A read error is possible here, since a much larger clone lies one base away. The chain recombines TRBV12-3 or TRBV12-4 with TRBJ2-7; perhaps TRBD1 as D (6 bases). The CDR3 sequence is 13 residues long. V shed 6 bases and J shed 0 bases, with 9 bases lying between them. DNA of the CDR3: TGTGCCAGCAGAGGGGACAACTCCTACGAGCAGTACTTC. Its translation is CASRGDNSYEQYF.

The DNA of the CDR3 is TGTGCCAGTAGCCCCCCCGGGGGAACCCAAGAGACCCAGTACTTC. Amino acid sequence: CASSPPGGTQETQYF. This chain links TRBV19 with TRBJ2-5, with D possibly matching TRBD2 (6 bases). V was pared by 6 bases and J by 1 base, with 15 bases between. The CDR3 totals 15 residues. In germline, CDR1 is LNHDA, CDR2 SQIVND (reference sequence).

This clonotype was seen a single time. The rearrangement links TRBV6-5 to TRBJ2-4; the D gene is possibly TRBD2 (6 bases). The germline V and J ends were trimmed by 2 bases and 0 bases, with 11 bases remaining between them. The CDR3 consists of 16 residues. Germline V gene data show CDR1 as MNHEY and CDR2 as SVGAGI. The CDR3 nucleotides are TGTGCCAGCAGTTACCCCGGGACTGTAGCCAAAAACATTCAGTACTTC. Amino acid sequence: CASSYPGTVAKNIQYF.

Only a few counts were recorded for this clonotype. V and J are TRBV12-3 or TRBV12-4 and TRBJ1-3; D unclear. V lost 6 bases, J lost 2 bases, and 8 bases lay in between. This CDR3 has 13 residues. The CDR3 loop is CASSRRAGNTIYF. DNA of the CDR3: TGTGCCAGCAGCCGTCGCGCTGGAAACACCATATATTTT.

The chain links TRBV7-3 to TRBJ2-1, with 8 bases aligning to TRBD2. Germline V gene lookup returns CDR1 SGHTA and CDR2 FQGTGA. This CDR3 is 13 amino acids long. The trim removed 3 bases at V and 9 bases at J, leaving 4 bases unmatched. In DNA, the CDR3 is TGTGCCAGCAGCTTTGGGACTAGGAGTGAGCAGTTCTTC. The encoded protein is CASSFGTRSEQFF.

With regard to this clonotype: A much larger clone differs from this one at a single base, so this may be a read error. This chain uses TRBV28 with TRBJ1-1, with TRBD1 matching over 7 bases. Germline values: CDR1 MDHEN, CDR2 SYDVKM. The CDR3 sequence is 14 residues long. Trimming at V came to 7 bases and at J to 5 bases, leaving 10 bases not matched to a gene. CDR3 coding DNA: TGTGCCAGCATCCAAGGGGGCGCAACGACTGAAGCTTTCTTT. Translation gives CASIQGGATTEAFF.